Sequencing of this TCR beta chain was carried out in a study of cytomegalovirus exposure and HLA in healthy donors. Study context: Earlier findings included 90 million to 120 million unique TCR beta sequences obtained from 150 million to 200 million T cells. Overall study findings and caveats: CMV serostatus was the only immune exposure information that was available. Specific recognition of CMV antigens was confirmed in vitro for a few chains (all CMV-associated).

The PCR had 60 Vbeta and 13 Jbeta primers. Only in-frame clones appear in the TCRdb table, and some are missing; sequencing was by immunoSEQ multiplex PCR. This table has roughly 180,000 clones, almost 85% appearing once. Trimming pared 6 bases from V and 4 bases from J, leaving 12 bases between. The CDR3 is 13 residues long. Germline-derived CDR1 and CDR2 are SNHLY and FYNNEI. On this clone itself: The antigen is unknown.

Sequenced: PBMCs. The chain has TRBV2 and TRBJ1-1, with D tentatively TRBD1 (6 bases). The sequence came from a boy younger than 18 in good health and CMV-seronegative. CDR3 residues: CASRGQLGTEAFF. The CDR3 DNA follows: TGTGCCAGCAGAGGACAGCTTGGCACTGAAGCTTTCTTT.